A single sample is the source of the 24 T cell receptor beta chains below, sequenced in a study of blood T cells in healthy people across ages (dated by TCRdb to the mid-2010s). Library preparation used 5' RACE. The sequencer listed for this sample is Illumina HiSeq 2500. A second PCR of about 6 to 12 cycles was run with a J-beta primer mix and a sample-barcoded 5' primer. Using fastp at Q25 and MiXCR, TCRdb reprocessed the public reads and kept productive beta chains. Rows with a matching CDR3 protein are joined into one entry that keeps the most common DNA and genes. Across this sample there are approximately 490,000 distinct CDR3 sequences, with 24% seen only once. The top ten clones comprise approximately 10% of the sample. In addition, the sample was reused for a study of T cells of mothers and their children.

The sequencing input was blood. The receptors were gathered from a boy between 10 and 17 years old in good health.

This clonotype showed up just a few times. V and J are TRBV20-1 and TRBJ1-1; D remains ambiguous. This CDR3 is built from 13 residues. V lost 3 bases and J lost 6, with 14 bases in between. Germline values: CDR1 DFQATT, CDR2 SNEGSKA (reference sequence). CDR3 region: CSASHPIKPEAFF. The DNA for the CDR3 is TGCAGTGCTAGTCACCCAATCAAGCCTGAAGCTTTCTTT.

This chain connects TRBV15 to TRBJ2-1, with a possible D match to TRBD2 (6 bases). CDR3 size: 13 residues. The germline V gene encodes CDR1 LNHNV and CDR2 YYDKDF (reference sequence). V dropped 3 bases and J dropped 8 bases, with 11 bases sitting between them. The CDR3 protein is CATSSRRLDEQFF. CDR3 DNA: TGTGCCACCAGCAGCAGACGACTAGATGAGCAGTTCTTC.

The chain employs TRBV11-1 and TRBJ2-3, with a weak D call TRBD1 (6 bases). Germline-derived CDR1 and CDR2 are SGHAT and FQDESV (reference sequence). V dropped 2 bases and J dropped 4 bases, with 34 bases sitting between them. The CDR3 sequence is 22 residues long. CDR3 nucleotide sequence: TGTGCCAGCAGCTTACGGCTAGATAGGCTATCTAGCACAGGGCCTTCCGCAGATACGCAGTATTTT. Protein sequence: CASSLRLDRLSSTGPSADTQYF.

This clonotype occurred a few times. Just one base apart from a much larger clone, this may be a read error. The V gene is TRBV12-3 or TRBV12-4, the J gene TRBJ1-1; D call uncertain. Trimming cost V 3 bases and J 1 base, with 3 bases left between them. CDR3 length: 12 residues. This CDR3 reads CASSFWNTEAFF. DNA of the CDR3: TGTGCCAGCAGTTTTTGGAACACTGAAGCTTTCTTT.

Only a few counts were recorded for this clonotype. The chain has TRBV9 and TRBJ2-5, with TRBD1 identical over 12 bases. V shed 3 bases and J 4 bases; nucleotides not matched to a gene: 7. Germline V gene lookup returns CDR1 SGDLS and CDR2 YYNGEE. This CDR3 contains 16 residues. CDR3 bases: TGTGCCAGCAGCGCCGGGACAGGGGGCGGTGTAGAGACCCAGTACTTC. This encodes CASSAGTGGGVETQYF.

The chain is built from TRBV2 and TRBJ2-2; 11 bases match TRBD2. Germline V gene lookup returns CDR1 SNHLY and CDR2 FYNNEI. The CDR3 spans 21 residues. The J segment lost 0 bases and the V segment lost 1 base, leaving 13 bases of the junction unmatched. The CDR3 loop is CASSEGRTSGRLNTNTGELFF. DNA for the CDR3: TGTGCCAGCAGTGAAGGCAGAACTAGCGGGAGACTTAATACGAACACCGGGGAGCTGTTTTTT.

This clonotype was counted a few times. The chain carries TRBV7-3 and TRBJ2-7, with 7 bases matching TRBD1. Germline loops: CDR1 SGHTA, CDR2 FQGTGA. The junction had 12 bases not matched to a gene; V was cut back by 5 bases and J by 2 bases. This CDR3 contains 16 residues. The CDR3 DNA reads TGTGCCAGCAGCCCAACAGGGGAGTTTGGCGCCTACGAGCAGTACTTC. It translates to CASSPTGEFGAYEQYF.

The gene calls are TRBV2 and TRBJ2-7; 9 bases agree with TRBD1. The CDR3 runs to 14 residues. The J segment lost 5 bases and the V segment lost 6 bases, leaving 8 bases of the junction unmatched. Germline V gene lookup returns CDR1 SNHLY and CDR2 FYNNEI. The CDR3 sequence: CASRERTGVDEQYF. CDR3 bases: TGTGCCAGCAGGGAACGGACAGGGGTTGACGAGCAGTACTTC.

Ten or more counts support this clonotype. V is TRBV18 and J is TRBJ1-1, with D perhaps TRBD1 (5 bases). Germline V gene lookup returns CDR1 KGHSH and CDR2 LQKENI. V dropped 1 base and J dropped 3 bases, with 6 bases sitting between them. This CDR3 is 13 amino acids long. The CDR3 region has the DNA TGTGCCAGCTCACCACTGGGGGACACTGAAGCTTTCTTT. The encoded protein is CASSPLGDTEAFF. The full variable domain, with the rest looked up from reference TRBV18 and TRBJ1-1, is NAGVMQNPRHLVRRRGQEARLRCSPMKGHSHVYWYRQLPEEGLKFMVYLQKENIIDESGMPKERFSAEFPKEGPSILRIQQVVRGDSAAYFCASSPLGDTEAFFGQGTRLTVV.

This clonotype was recorded a few times. The J gene is TRBJ2-1, the V gene TRBV24-1; 10 positions agree with TRBD2. The V gene's germline CDR1 is KGHDR and CDR2 SFDVKD. Germline trimming cut 4 bases from V and 9 bases from J; bases unmatched to any gene: 11. The CDR3 loop spans 16 amino acids. The CDR3 sequence is CATSDPNLAGVSEQFF. Here the CDR3 DNA reads TGTGCCACCAGTGACCCGAACCTAGCGGGGGTTAGTGAGCAGTTCTTC.

This sequence joins TRBV7-2 and TRBJ2-5; the match to TRBD1 covers 7 bases. The CDR3 has 14 amino acids. The V segment lost 5 bases and the J segment 5 bases; nucleotides outside the gene matches: 8. Germline lookup yields CDR1 SGHTA and CDR2 FQGNSA. As DNA, the CDR3 is TGTGCCAGCAGCCAGGGACAGACCAAGGAGACCCAGTACTTC. Translated, it gives CASSQGQTKETQYF.

The chain couples TRBV5-1 to TRBJ1-4, with a tentative D call TRBD1 (5 bases). V was trimmed by 9 bases and J by 0 bases, leaving 24 bases between them. The CDR3 runs to 18 residues. Germline CDR1 is SGHRS and CDR2 is YFSETQ. CDR3 region: CANRPNFGTIATNEKLFF. The CDR3 coding sequence is TGCGCCAACAGACCCAACTTCGGGACTATTGCAACTAATGAAAAACTGTTTTTT.

This chain links TRBV28 with TRBJ2-1; 11 bases line up with TRBD2. The CDR3 length is 14 residues. From germline, CDR1 is MDHEN and CDR2 SYDVKM. With V trimmed by 6 bases and J by 8 bases, 6 bases remained unmatched. CDR3 bases: TGTGCCAGCAGACTAGCGGGAGTTTATGATGAGCAGTTCTTC. Its translation is CASRLAGVYDEQFF.

This chain links TRBV7-3 with TRBJ2-2; 7 nucleotides match TRBD1. Germline assignment: CDR1 SGHTA and CDR2 FQGTGA. CDR3 size: 20 residues. V lost 5 bases and J lost 8; bases outside the gene matches: 26. Here the CDR3 DNA reads TGTGCCAGCAGCCCGCACCCTTGGGACAGTGGGACCCCGCGCCGTGGGGAGCTGTTTTTT. Its protein is CASSPHPWDSGTPRRGELFF.

About this clonotype: A junction end diverges from the germline sequence, so it may reflect a read error. The rearrangement links TRBV11-2 to TRBJ2-5; unclear D gene. Germline lookup yields CDR1 SGHAT and CDR2 FQNNGV. The CDR3 spans 11 residues. CDR3 nucleotides: TGTGCCAGCAGCCCGTCAGAGGCCCAGTACTTC. It translates to CASSPSEAQYF.

The J gene is TRBJ1-1, the V gene TRBV7-9; D is ambiguous. V shed 0 bases and J shed 11 bases, with 7 bases lying between them. CDR3 length equals 11 residues. In germline, CDR1 is SEHNR, CDR2 FQNEAQ (reference sequence). CDR3 region: CASSLAMQAFF. CDR3 in DNA: TGTGCCAGCAGCTTAGCAATGCAGGCTTTCTTT.

This chain links TRBV5-1 with TRBJ2-1, with D perhaps matching TRBD2 (5 bases). CDR1 and CDR2 from the germline V gene are SGHRS and YFSETQ. Between the trimmed V and J ends, which lost 0 bases and 5 bases, there was a span of 24 bases. The CDR3 totals 19 residues. The CDR3 is CASSLEGGFSGIGDNEQFF. For the CDR3, the DNA is TGCGCCAGCAGCTTGGAGGGTGGGTTTTCGGGGATCGGCGACAATGAGCAGTTCTTC.

This clonotype was detected a few times. The V call is TRBV7-3, the J call TRBJ1-6, with D tentatively TRBD1 (5 bases). This CDR3 is 15 amino acids long. The germline V gene encodes CDR1 SGHTA and CDR2 FQGTGA. V shed 2 bases and J shed 3 bases, with 8 bases lying between them. The CDR3 sequence is CASSLSGGYNSPLHF. In DNA, the CDR3 is TGTGCCAGCAGCTTATCGGGGGGCTATAATTCACCCCTCCACTTT.

This clonotype has a handful of counts. V gene TRBV11-2 combines with J gene TRBJ1-5, with 8 bases identical to TRBD1. Germline loops: CDR1 SGHAT, CDR2 FQNNGV. The CDR3 extends over 16 amino acids. Losses at the gene ends were 3 bases for V and 7 bases for J; bases not matched to a gene: 11. In DNA, the CDR3 is TGTGCCAGCAGCTTTGTACCGGGACAGGTCGCCCAGCCCCAGCATTTT. Its protein product is CASSFVPGQVAQPQHF.

This chain joins TRBV19 and TRBJ2-2; 7 nucleotides align to TRBD2. The length of the CDR3 is 14 residues. V was pared by 4 bases and J by 5 bases, with 4 bases of the junction left unmatched. Germline CDR1 reads LNHDA; CDR2 reads SQIVND (reference sequence). CDR3 DNA: TGTGCCAGTAGTACGCGGGAGCGGACCGGGGAGCTGTTTTTT. Protein sequence: CASSTRERTGELFF.

The chain employs TRBV24-1 and TRBJ2-7; D is ambiguous. V dropped 2 bases and J dropped 6 bases, with 4 bases sitting between them. Germline loops: CDR1 KGHDR, CDR2 SFDVKD. The CDR3 totals 11 residues. The CDR3 DNA reads as TGTGCCACCAGTGATTCGTCCGAGCAGTACTTC. It specifies CATSDSSEQYF.

This chain links TRBV27 with TRBJ1-1; no firm D call. Between the trimmed V and J ends, which lost 5 bases and 5 bases, there was a span of 21 bases. CDR3 length: 16 residues. The germline V gene has CDR1 MNHEY and CDR2 SMNVEV (reference sequence). The DNA of the CDR3 is TGTGCCAGCAGTCTTCGCACCAGCAACGTGCGGACTGAAGCTTTCTTT. It is translated as CASSLRTSNVRTEAFF.

About this clonotype itself: With a much larger clone just one base away, this may be a read error. V and J are TRBV29-1 and TRBJ2-5; 7 nucleotides agree with TRBD2. The CDR3 loop spans 12 amino acids. Germline V lookup: CDR1 SQVTM, CDR2 ANQGSEA. This chain's CDR3 is CSGKRGRETQCF. CDR3 in DNA: TGCAGCGGCAAGCGGGGACGGGAGACCCAGTGCTTC.

The chain links TRBV11-2 to TRBJ2-5; D perhaps matches TRBD2 (5 bases). V was clipped by 2 bases and J by 5 bases, with 15 bases between them. The germline V gene has CDR1 SGHAT and CDR2 FQNNGV. The CDR3 is made up of 15 amino acids. The CDR3: CASSLLGSSGETQYF. CDR3 sequence (DNA): TGTGCCAGCAGCTTACTTGGTAGCTCGGGGGAGACCCAGTACTTC.